This TCR beta chain was obtained from a study of CD8 T cells in Susac syndrome. V was pared by 0 bases and J by 4 bases, with 11 bases of the junction left unmatched. This CDR3 contains 16 residues. Germline values: CDR1 GTSNPN, CDR2 SVGIG (reference sequence). The multiple sclerosis control group was made up of treatment-naive patients with stable or active relapsing-remitting disease. The RNA, about 0.5 to 1 ug, was put through reverse transcription using random hexamers. The CDR3 of TCR beta was amplified by immunoSEQ multiplex PCR across 54 Vbeta and 13 Jbeta. TCRdb reprocessed the immunoSEQ multiplex PCR reads via MiXCR and lists one record per CDR3 protein. The table shows about 300,000 distinct CDR3 sequences, with approximately 90% occurring only once.

The V call is TRBV30, the J call TRBJ1-1, with 7 bases aligning to TRBD1. The sequenced sample was CD8+ T cells from PBMCs. This clonotype originated in a human donor with multiple sclerosis. Written as DNA, the CDR3 is TGTGCCTGGAGTGTACCTGCAGGGGACAGTGGCACTGAAGCTTTCTTT. Its translation is CAWSVPAGDSGTEAFF.